The sequence of this T cell receptor beta chain was determined in a study of T cell responses to AZD1222 COVID-19 vaccine. General study points: Only six or seven AZD1222 recipients tested seropositive at baseline. Nearly half of the spike-specific TCRs reportedly recognize variant regions that carry no mutations. Regions 160-218 and 743-854 held dominance among vaccine-associated CD4 TCRs, which spanned spike. Donors were mostly white British, more females; clonal diversity possibly underestimated.

This clone was observed a handful of times. Its antigen is as yet unknown. Germline loops: CDR1 SGDLS, CDR2 YYNGEE. Trimming shortened V by 0 bases and J by 6 bases, and 3 bases separated the two germline ends. This CDR3 spans 11 amino acids. The assay was immunoSEQ multiplex PCR, and TCRdb's table has in-frame clones only and misses some. This repertoire shows under 200,000 clones, roughly 92% found once; its top ten account for 1% to 1.5%. Sequenced material: peripheral blood, taken on day 0 of AZD1222 vaccination. The TCR originated in an adult in good health. J is TRBJ1-2 and V is TRBV9, with D unresolved. The CDR3 reads CASSVEDGYTF. The CDR3 DNA sequence: TGTGCCAGCAGCGTAGAGGATGGCTACACCTTC.